This T cell receptor (beta chain) was profiled in a study of blood T cells in healthy people across ages. The second PCR ran about 6 to 12 cycles with a sample-barcoded 5' primer and J-beta primers. TCRdb passed the 5' RACE reads through MiXCR, listing each CDR3 protein once. The profile shows about 1.7 million distinct CDR3 sequences, 28% of them singletons. Germline V CDR1 and CDR2: SGHRS, YFSETQ. This CDR3 has 16 amino acids. The V and J ends lost 4 bases and 0 bases, in that order; junction bases with no gene match: 8. The sequence was obtained from a woman aged 25 to 39 in good health. Sequencing used blood. The chain combines TRBV5-1 with TRBJ2-7; 9 bases map to TRBD2. Written as DNA, the CDR3 is TGCGCCAGCAGCCCTCAAATAGCGGGGGACTCCTACGAGCAGTACTTC. Its protein is CASSPQIAGDSYEQYF.